This T cell receptor (beta chain) was captured by sequencing in a study of CD8+ T cells in alopecia areata. Extraction of RNA preceded its reverse transcription into cDNA, which served as the sequencing template. Data came from immunoSEQ multiplex PCR; TCRdb stores just in-frame clones and leaves some out. The repertoire consists of about 90,000 clones, with around 40% occurring once and the leading ten covering 15% to 20%. As to treatment: oral pan-JAK inhibitor, 5-10 mg twice daily. V dropped 3 bases and J dropped 3 bases, with 14 bases sitting between them. Germline V gene data show CDR1 as SGHAT and CDR2 as FQNNGV. The CDR3 runs 15 residues. The table lists this clone with many counts. Its antigen is as yet unknown. Study-level results: Among the 100 top clones, expanded CD8+ clones, like scalp clonality, were significantly decreased by tofacitinib.

Source: CD8+ T cells sorted from blood, taken at week 24, from a patient treated with tofacitinib. This clonotype was obtained from a human donor with alopecia areata. The chain links TRBV11-2 to TRBJ2-5; a possible D gene is TRBD1 (5 bases). The CDR3 DNA reads as TGTGCCAGCAGCTTTTGGTCGGGCAGGGAAGAGACCCAGTACTTC. The encoded protein is CASSFWSGREETQYF.